Below, 9 T cell receptor beta chains from the same sample are listed, as sequenced in a study of control samples from healthy donors and cancer patients. Some clones are missing from TCRdb's copy, which holds only in-frame ones; the method was immunoSEQ multiplex PCR. The data show 350,000 to 450,000 clones, over 75% seen once. Sequencing used PBMCs. The receptors stem from a man between 40 and 49 years old with head and neck cancer.

This clone came up a few times. The chain employs TRBV28 and TRBJ2-5; D is undetermined. V gave up 5 bases and J gave up 2 bases, with 6 bases separating them. Germline assignment: CDR1 MDHEN and CDR2 SYDVKM. This CDR3 comprises 12 residues. CDR3 bases: TGTGCCAGCAGTCCTACTCAAGAGACCCAGTACTTC. Its translation: CASSPTQETQYF.

The V gene is TRBV5-6, the J gene TRBJ1-3, with 9 nucleotides matching TRBD1. This CDR3 spans 15 amino acids. The V segment lost 2 bases and the J segment 6 bases; nucleotides outside the gene matches: 6. Germline CDR1 SGHDT, CDR2 YYEEEE. Here the CDR3 reads CASSFRGTGTNTIYF. As DNA, the CDR3 is TGTGCCAGCAGCTTTCGGGGGACAGGGACAAACACCATATATTTT.

J is TRBJ2-7 and V is TRBV3-1 (or the pseudogene TRBV3-2), with D possibly matching TRBD2 (5 bases). V was clipped by 2 bases and J by 4 bases, with 12 bases between them. CDR3 length equals 14 residues. The germline CDR1 and CDR2 sequences are LGHDT and YNNKEL (reference sequence). The CDR3 nucleotides read TGTGCCAGCAGCCAAAGCCTTGGAGGTTACGAGCAGTACTTC. Translated, it gives CASSQSLGGYEQYF.

The chain carries TRBV11-2 and TRBJ1-4; 10 bases are a match to TRBD1. The germline gives CDR1 SGHAT, CDR2 FQNNGV. This CDR3 spans 13 amino acids. The J segment lost 8 bases and the V segment lost 8 bases, leaving 5 bases of the junction unmatched. CDR3 residues: CASGWTGGEKLFF. The DNA for the CDR3 is TGTGCCAGCGGGTGGACAGGGGGAGAAAAACTGTTTTTT.

This clone was found once. The V and J genes are TRBV6-2 or TRBV6-3 and TRBJ1-5; D is uncertain. Germline V gene sequence: CDR1 MNHEY, CDR2 SVGEGT. The ends were cut back, 4 bases at V and 5 bases at J, with 9 bases in the middle. The CDR3 contains 13 residues. As DNA, the CDR3 is TGTGCCAGCAGTTCCCTCGGCTATCAGCCCCAGCATTTT. Residues: CASSSLGYQPQHF.

The CDR3 here is CASSTTGGNQPQHF. As DNA, the CDR3 is TGTGCCAGTAGTACCACAGGGGGCAATCAGCCCCAGCATTTT. The genes are TRBV19 and TRBJ1-5, with TRBD1 matching 7 bases. The CDR3 extends over 14 amino acids. Germline CDR1 and CDR2: LNHDA and SQIVND (reference sequence). With 4 bases clipped from V and 2 bases from J, the junction kept 2 bases outside the gene matches.

This clone has more than one count but fewer than ten. The rearrangement joins TRBV19 to TRBJ1-2, with no clear D. This CDR3 region has 16 residues. V shed 5 bases and J shed 8 bases, with 24 bases lying between them. Germline lookup yields CDR1 LNHDA and CDR2 SQIVND (reference sequence). The CDR3 DNA is TGTGCCAGTAGTGGGAGCCGATTTAAGTCGGCGTGGGGCTACACCTTC. Encoded protein: CASSGSRFKSAWGYTF.

The genes are TRBV6-5 and TRBJ1-1, with D uncertain. The CDR3 extends over 15 amino acids. V lost 1 base to trimming and J lost 0 bases, with 9 bases between them. Germline V gives CDR1 MNHEY, CDR2 SVGAGI. CDR3 DNA sequence: TGTGCCAGCAGTTACTTGGCAGCCATGAACACTGAAGCTTTCTTT. Amino acids: CASSYLAAMNTEAFF.

This CDR3 is CASSILTGSGTEAFF. The CDR3 bases are TGTGCCAGCAGTATTTTAACAGGGAGTGGCACTGAAGCTTTCTTT. The chain carries TRBV27 and TRBJ1-1, with TRBD1 as a possible D gene (6 bases). CDR1 and CDR2 from the germline V gene are MNHEY and SMNVEV (reference sequence). V was trimmed by 5 bases and J by 4 bases, leaving 17 bases between them. The CDR3 consists of 15 residues.